The following is a TCR beta chain sequence with its context. Its specificity is not known. The germline V and J ends were trimmed by 4 bases and 2 bases, with 15 bases remaining between them. CDR3 length equals 16 residues. Germline loops: CDR1 LGHNA, CDR2 YSLEER. The data were obtained in a study of T cells after yellow fever vaccination. Study background: Low-cell-number fractions were prepared with SMART-Seq v4 Ultra Low Input.

TCRdb reprocessed the 5' RACE reads with MiXCR, giving one entry per CDR3 protein. The data hold some 300,000 distinct CDR3 sequences, with around 8.6% observed a single time. Broader study findings: Post-booster reappearance was seen for most primary-vaccination clones (just under 97% CD4, 88% CD8).

The sequence was collected from a man aged 18 to 29 who received the YFV17D yellow fever vaccine. The source material was CD4+ T cells sorted from PBMCs, sampled 5 days after the yellow fever booster vaccination. The chain recombines TRBV4-3 with TRBJ1-5; D not resolved. Here the CDR3 reads CASSPLWPSGNQPQHF. For the CDR3, the DNA is TGCGCCAGCAGCCCCCTCTGGCCATCGGGCAATCAGCCCCAGCATTTT.